The 22 T cell receptor beta chains listed next were all sequenced from one sample in a study of molecular identifiers for immune sequencing clone quantification. MiXCR, run by TCRdb on the PCR reads, gives a single entry per CDR3 protein. The sample consists of about 640,000 distinct CDR3 sequences, about 20% of them appearing once. The sequenced sample consisted of naive CD8+ T cells from blood, with Jurkat cell RNA spiked in. Subset: FACS-sorted CD8+CD4-CCR7+CD45RA+ naive T cells. The receptors were sampled from a human donor in good health. Some libraries in this study had Jurkat cell RNA spiked in.

This clonotype came up many times. The rearrangement links TRBV15 to TRBJ1-2, with D perhaps TRBD1 (6 bases). The ends were cut back, 1 base at V and 3 bases at J, with 6 bases in the middle. The germline V gene has CDR1 LNHNV and CDR2 YYDKDF (reference sequence). The CDR3 has 13 amino acids. CDR3 protein: CATSRGTDYGYTF. CDR3 DNA sequence: TGTGCCACCAGCAGAGGGACAGACTATGGCTACACCTTC.

The chain is built from TRBV20-1 and TRBJ2-5; TRBD1 matches at 7 bases. Germline values: CDR1 DFQATT, CDR2 SNEGSKA (reference sequence). This CDR3 has 13 amino acids. The trim removed 3 bases at V and 0 bases at J, leaving 1 base unmatched. The CDR3 loop reads CSARTGYQETQYF. Here the CDR3 DNA reads TGCAGTGCTAGGACAGGGTACCAAGAGACCCAGTACTTC.

This clonotype was observed at least ten times. V usage is TRBV7-9 and J usage is TRBJ2-7, with a weak D call TRBD2 (6 bases). Germline V lookup: CDR1 SEHNR, CDR2 FQNEAQ (reference sequence). V lost 10 bases and J lost 11, with 18 bases in between. The CDR3 length is 11 residues. CDR3 nucleotide sequence: TGTGCCATCCAAGGCGGGGCTGGGGAGTACTTC. Encoded protein: CAIQGGAGEYF. The full variable domain, with the rest looked up from reference TRBV7-9 and TRBJ2-7, is DTGVSQNPRHKITKRGQNVTFRCDPISEHNRLYWYRQTLGQGPEFLTYFQNEAQLEKSRLLSDRFSAERPKGSFSTLEIQRTEQGDSAMYLCAIQGGAGEYFGPGTRLTVT.

This clonotype has at least ten counts. The junction differs from germline at one of its ends, possibly a read error. The chain carries TRBV24-1 and TRBJ2-1; D gene unclear. There are 12 residues in the CDR3. CDR1 and CDR2 (germline): KGHDR, SFDVKD. CDR3 nucleotides: TGTGCCACCAGTGGTTTGGGCAATGAGCAGTTCTTC. It translates to CATSGLGNEQFF.

The V gene is TRBV5-4, the J gene TRBJ2-1, with 12 bases aligning to TRBD2. CDR1 and CDR2 from the germline V gene are SGHNT and YYREEE (reference sequence). The CDR3 is 16 amino acids. After removal of 2 bases from V and 7 bases from J, the junction contained 7 bases not matched to a gene. The CDR3 loop is CASSFSSGGARNEQFF. The CDR3 bases are TGTGCCAGCAGCTTTTCTAGCGGGGGGGCCCGTAATGAGCAGTTCTTC.

This clonotype was counted ten times or more. V is TRBV7-9 and J is TRBJ2-5; TRBD1 matches at 7 bases. CDR3 length equals 17 residues. CDR1 is SEHNR, CDR2 FQNEAQ, per germline (reference sequence). Trimming cost V 4 bases and J 9 bases; bases outside gene matches: 20. CDR3 nucleotide sequence: TGTGCCAGCAGCTCCGGGACAGCGGCTACCACGACGGTGGCCCAGTACTTC. Protein: CASSSGTAATTTVAQYF.

This clonotype was found many times. The chain recombines TRBV19 with TRBJ2-7; 9 nucleotides align to TRBD2. CDR1 and CDR2 from the germline V gene are LNHDA and SQIVND (reference sequence). V lost 5 bases to trimming and J lost 3 bases; unmatched junction nucleotides: 2. This CDR3 is built from 13 residues. The DNA of the CDR3 is TGTGCCAGTAGTGCGGGAGGGGGCTACGAGCAGTACTTC. This sequence encodes CASSAGGGYEQYF.

This clonotype was seen only a few times. V is TRBV6-4 and J is TRBJ1-2; D remains unclear. V lost 3 bases to trimming and J lost 4 bases, with 21 bases between them. This CDR3 is built from 17 residues. CDR1 is MRHNA and CDR2 is SNTAGT in the germline V gene. CDR3 sequence reads: CASSDRPNPLVSYGYTF. The CDR3 coding sequence is TGTGCCAGCAGTGATCGCCCGAACCCACTGGTTTCCTATGGCTACACCTTC.

This clonotype showed up many times. The chain couples TRBV7-9 to TRBJ1-4; D perhaps matches TRBD1 (5 bases). Looked up from germline, CDR1 is SEHNR and CDR2 is FQNEAQ (reference sequence). The ends were cut back, 2 bases at V and 5 bases at J, with 12 bases in the middle. The CDR3 is 15 amino acids. CDR3 nucleotide sequence: TGTGCCAGCAGCTTACTGCAGGGTTACAATGAAAAACTGTTTTTT. Translation gives CASSLLQGYNEKLFF.

There are many counts of this clonotype. This chain links TRBV29-1 with TRBJ2-4; unclear D gene. V lost 6 bases, J lost 0 bases, and 9 bases lay in between. CDR3 size: 13 residues. The germline V gene has CDR1 SQVTM and CDR2 ANQGSEA. CDR3: CSVVTVAKNIQYF. The CDR3 DNA reads as TGCAGCGTCGTAACGGTAGCCAAAAACATTCAGTACTTC. The whole variable domain, filled in from reference TRBV29-1 and TRBJ2-4, reads SAVISQKPSRDICQRGTSLTIQCQVDSQVTMMFWYRQQPGQSLTLIATANQGSEATYESGFVIDKFPISRPNLTFSTLTVSNMSPEDSSIYLCSVVTVAKNIQYFGAGTRLSVL.

This clonotype was counted ten times or more. The V call is TRBV4-3, the J call TRBJ2-7; D is possibly TRBD1 (8 bases). Trimming pared 0 bases from V and 4 bases from J, leaving 22 bases between. Germline CDR1 reads LGHNA; CDR2 reads YSLEER. The CDR3 loop spans 18 amino acids. The DNA of the CDR3 is TGCGCCAGCAGCCAAGACCTCGACCTTGGACAGGGAGGGTACGAGCAGTACTTC. Amino acids: CASSQDLDLGQGGYEQYF.

This clonotype was detected many times. J is TRBJ1-1 and V is TRBV20-1; D ambiguous. V dropped 5 bases and J dropped 1 base, with 14 bases sitting between them. The CDR3 has 14 residues. Germline V gene sequence: CDR1 DFQATT, CDR2 SNEGSKA (reference sequence). CDR3 nucleotides: TGCAGTGCTCCTACATCACCGACGAACACTGAAGCTTTCTTT. It codes for CSAPTSPTNTEAFF.

This clonotype was counted ten times or more. The rearrangement joins TRBV6-1 to TRBJ2-7, with D perhaps TRBD1 (5 bases). Trimming stripped 2 bases from V and 3 bases from J, with 8 bases between. The CDR3 is 13 residues long. Germline lookup yields CDR1 MNHNS and CDR2 SASEGT. Here the CDR3 reads CASSERGLYEQYF. CDR3 sequence (DNA): TGTGCCAGCAGTGAAAGGGGTCTCTACGAGCAGTACTTC.

This chain connects TRBV6-2 or TRBV6-3 to TRBJ1-1, with TRBD1 as a possible D gene (5 bases). Germline V gives CDR1 MNHEY, CDR2 SVGEGT. V was clipped by 5 bases and J by 0 bases, with 10 bases between them. The CDR3 runs to 14 residues. The DNA of the CDR3 is TGTGCCAGCAGTACCGGGACGATGAACACTGAAGCTTTCTTT. Its protein product is CASSTGTMNTEAFF.

This clonotype was observed many times. The genes are TRBV29-1 and TRBJ2-7; 11 bases match TRBD2. V shed 7 bases, J shed 7 bases, and the junction held 6 bases outside the gene matches. Germline loops: CDR1 SQVTM, CDR2 ANQGSEA. This CDR3 spans 12 amino acids. CDR3 DNA sequence: TGCAGCGGACTAGCGGGAACTGGGGAGCAGTACTTC. The encoded protein is CSGLAGTGEQYF.

In regard to this clonotype: A much larger clone differs from this one at a single base, so this may be a read error. The chain couples TRBV19 to TRBJ2-5; D possibly uses TRBD1 or TRBD2 (5 bases each). This CDR3 is 14 amino acids long. Germline V lookup: CDR1 LNHDA, CDR2 SQIVND (reference sequence). CDR3 sequence (DNA): TGTGCCAGTAGTCGCCGGGGACCACAAGAGATCCAGTACTTC. Residues: CASSRRGPQEIQYF.

This clonotype was detected a few times. The gene calls are TRBV4-3 and TRBJ2-1, with a weak D call TRBD2 (5 bases). The CDR3 runs 17 residues. Germline V gene sequence: CDR1 LGHNA, CDR2 YSLEER. Trimming left V 4 bases short and J 0 bases short, with 16 bases between. The CDR3 protein is CASSPGGLLSSYNEQFF. As DNA, the CDR3 is TGCGCCAGCAGCCCTGGCGGACTGCTGAGCTCCTACAATGAGCAGTTCTTC.

Of note for this clonotype: This could be a read error, since a much larger clone is one nucleotide away. No conserved phenylalanine or tryptophan ends this CDR3, so it is likely a read error. This chain links TRBV28 with TRBJ1-5, with D perhaps matching TRBD1 (6 bases). Germline V gives CDR1 MDHEN, CDR2 SYDVKM. V shed 10 bases and J shed 5 bases, with 9 bases lying between them. This CDR3 region has 11 residues. CDR3 coding DNA: TGTGCCACTGGGGGCTATCAGCCCCAGCATCTT. Amino acids: CATGGYQPQHL.

For this clonotype: A much larger clone differs from this one at a single base, so this may be a read error. The chain uses TRBV27 and TRBJ2-3; the match to TRBD2 covers 14 bases. V lost 5 bases, J lost 10 bases, and 14 bases stayed unmatched. The CDR3 is 17 amino acids. Looked up from germline, CDR1 is MNHEY and CDR2 is SMNVEV (reference sequence). CDR3 DNA sequence: TGTGCCAGCAGTCGCATGACTAGCGGGGGGGCCGGGGATGCGCAGTATTTT. Encoded protein: CASSRMTSGGAGDAQYF.

About this clonotype: A much larger clone sits a single nucleotide away, making a read error possible. This rearrangement joins TRBV28 to TRBJ1-4; a weak D match, TRBD1 (5 bases). CDR1 and CDR2 (germline): MDHEN, SYDVKM. Trimming took off 8 bases at V and 2 bases at J, with 18 bases between the two ends. The CDR3 sequence is 16 residues long. The CDR3 loop is CASGPPAGATNEKLFF. The CDR3 nucleotides are TGTGCCAGCGGTCCTCCCGCCGGGGCGACTAATGAAAAACTGTTTTTT. Using reference TRBV28 and TRBJ1-4 for the parts outside the CDR3, the full variable domain is DVKVTQSSRYLVKRTGEKVFLECVQDMDHENMFWYRQDPGLGLRLIYFSYDVKMKEKGDIPEGYSVSREKKERFSLILESASTNQTSMYLCASGPPAGATNEKLFFGSGTQLSVL.

This clonotype was counted ten times or more. J is TRBJ1-4 and V is TRBV29-1, with a weak D call TRBD1 (5 bases). V dropped 7 bases and J dropped 5 bases, with 14 bases sitting between them. This CDR3 has 13 amino acids. CDR1 and CDR2 (germline): SQVTM, ANQGSEA. CDR3 amino acids: CSAVGGRNEKLFF. CDR3 coding DNA: TGCAGCGCCGTGGGGGGAAGAAATGAAAAACTGTTTTTT.

V is TRBV5-6 and J is TRBJ1-4; tentative D call: TRBD1 (5 bases). The CDR3 consists of 15 residues. Between the trimmed V and J ends, which lost 3 bases and 8 bases, there was a span of 17 bases. Germline assignment: CDR1 SGHDT and CDR2 YYEEEE. The CDR3 loop reads CASSSQQEAGEKLFF. CDR3 nucleotides: TGTGCCAGCAGCTCCCAACAGGAGGCGGGAGAAAAACTGTTTTTT.